A single sample is the source of the 30 T cell receptor beta chains below, sequenced in a study of T cells expressing NK-cell markers. TCRdb re-called the 5' RACE reads; one entry per CDR3 protein, DNA not given. Its clone listing holds 400,000 to 450,000 distinct CDR3 sequences. What was sequenced was blood T cells: a sorted CD56 or NKG2C T cell subset, CD4+ or CD8+ T cells, or bulk PBMC T cells (not recorded which). The receptors originated from a woman between 18 and 70 years old in good health.

The chain has TRBV28 and TRBJ2-7; TCRdb's D call of TRBD2 is untestable without DNA. This CDR3 comprises 15 residues. Germline-derived CDR1 and CDR2 are MDHEN and SYDVKM. The CDR3 here is CASSFRGLSSYEQYF.

The chain recombines TRBV7-9 with TRBJ2-5; TCRdb selects TRBD1, and the lack of DNA leaves this call unchecked. The CDR3 covers 16 residues. CDR1 SEHNR and CDR2 FQNEAQ come from the germline V gene (reference sequence). The CDR3 sequence: CASSLGNLGGQETQYF.

The CDR3 sequence is CSVEDRRGTNTEAFF. V usage is TRBV29-1 and J usage is TRBJ1-1. Germline V gives CDR1 SQVTM, CDR2 ANQGSEA. The CDR3 extends over 15 amino acids.

The gene calls are TRBV20-1 and TRBJ1-5; the TRBD1 assignment by TCRdb is unverifiable without DNA. CDR1 and CDR2 (germline): DFQATT, SNEGSKA (reference sequence). CDR3 length equals 12 residues. The CDR3 spells CSARGESPAQHF.

This sequence joins TRBV20-1 and TRBJ2-4; the TRBD1 assignment by TCRdb is unverifiable without DNA. Germline CDR1 is DFQATT and CDR2 is SNEGSKA (reference sequence). The CDR3 length is 13 residues. This CDR3 reads CSARTAQKNIQYF.

The chain has TRBV5-1 and TRBJ2-2; without DNA, the TCRdb call of TRBD1 cannot be checked. The length of the CDR3 is 15 residues. The germline V gene encodes CDR1 SGHRS and CDR2 YFSETQ. This CDR3 is CASSLSSGGTGELFF.

This chain links TRBV20-1 with TRBJ2-5; TCRdb names TRBD1, which stays unverified in the absence of DNA. Germline CDR1 DFQATT, CDR2 SNEGSKA (reference sequence). The CDR3 runs to 14 residues. CDR3 region: CSAFTEGVKETQYF.

This sequence joins TRBV27 and TRBJ2-2. CDR3 length: 17 residues. Germline V gene lookup returns CDR1 MNHEY and CDR2 SMNVEV (reference sequence). The chain's CDR3 is CASSTHYWPANTGELFF.

The chain employs TRBV5-1 and TRBJ2-4; TCRdb's assignment of TRBD2 cannot be checked, as there is no DNA. CDR1 SGHRS and CDR2 YFSETQ come from the germline V gene. The CDR3 sequence is 16 residues long. The CDR3 protein is CASSLEGPLAKNIQYF.

This chain links TRBV14 with TRBJ1-1. CDR3 length: 14 residues. Germline values: CDR1 SGHDN, CDR2 FVKESK. The CDR3 sequence: CASSQDGWNTEAFF. Full variable domain (rest looked up from reference TRBV14 and TRBJ1-1): EAGVTQFPSHSVIEKGQTVTLRCDPISGHDNLYWYRRVMGKEIKFLLHFVKESKQDESGMPNNRFLAERTGGTYSTLKVQPAELEDSGVYFCASSQDGWNTEAFFGQGTRLTVV.

This rearrangement joins TRBV4-3 to TRBJ2-2. Germline assignment: CDR1 LGHNA and CDR2 YSLEER. The CDR3 length is 14 residues. The CDR3 protein is CASSQGDVGGELFF.

The rearrangement uses TRBV12-3 or TRBV12-4 and TRBJ2-7; TCRdb selects TRBD2, and the lack of DNA leaves this call unchecked. The CDR3 contains 15 residues. The CDR3 sequence: CASSLAGGVTYEQYF.

V is TRBV11-3 and J is TRBJ2-1. This CDR3 is built from 13 residues. Per the germline V gene, CDR1 is SGHNT and CDR2 is YENEEA. This CDR3 reads CASSSGSGNEQFF.

This sequence joins TRBV5-6 and TRBJ2-1; the TCRdb call, TRBD2, lacks DNA for checking. There are 18 residues in the CDR3. Germline values: CDR1 SGHDT, CDR2 YYEEEE. The CDR3 loop is CASSSVPGLAGGVSEQFF.

V is TRBV29-1 and J is TRBJ2-5; TCRdb picks TRBD1, but there is no DNA to check that call. The CDR3 has 12 amino acids. CDR1 and CDR2 from the germline V gene are SQVTM and ANQGSEA. The CDR3 protein is CSVVTGQETQYF.

J is TRBJ2-7 and V is TRBV4-2; TCRdb's D call, TRBD1, is unchecked because there is no DNA. Germline values: CDR1 LGHNA, CDR2 YNFKEQ. The CDR3 extends over 17 amino acids. CDR3 sequence: CASSQPRREPPGDEQYF.

The chain combines TRBV5-1 with TRBJ2-5. Germline lookup yields CDR1 SGHRS and CDR2 YFSETQ. The length of the CDR3 is 14 residues. Here the CDR3 reads CASSSHREIETQYF.

V is TRBV5-6 and J is TRBJ1-6; TCRdb outputs TRBD1, but without DNA this stays unchecked. The CDR3 runs to 15 residues. The germline gives CDR1 SGHDT, CDR2 YYEEEE. Here the CDR3 reads CASSLDARENSPLHF.

The chain couples TRBV12-3 or TRBV12-4 to TRBJ1-2; without DNA, the TCRdb call of TRBD1 cannot be checked. The CDR3 loop spans 14 amino acids. The CDR3 reads CASSLEAGGYGYTF.

This rearrangement joins TRBV20-1 to TRBJ1-5; TCRdb designates TRBD1, a call that cannot be tested without DNA. Germline loops: CDR1 DFQATT, CDR2 SNEGSKA (reference sequence). This CDR3 contains 15 residues. CDR3 in amino acids: CSARRLTQGDQPQHF.

The V and J genes are TRBV5-1 and TRBJ2-1; the TCRdb call, TRBD2, lacks DNA for checking. CDR3 length: 15 residues. The germline V gene has CDR1 SGHRS and CDR2 YFSETQ. The CDR3 loop reads CASSLGPGGPSEQFF.

The gene calls are TRBV20-1 and TRBJ2-3; checking the TCRdb D call of TRBD2 is not possible without DNA. The CDR3 has 14 amino acids. From germline, CDR1 is DFQATT and CDR2 SNEGSKA (reference sequence). The CDR3 protein is CSALAGSSTDTQYF.

J is TRBJ2-7 and V is TRBV12-3 or TRBV12-4; the TRBD2 assignment by TCRdb is unverifiable without DNA. The CDR3 has 14 amino acids. CDR3 amino acids: CASRRTSGTYEQYF.

The chain uses TRBV5-4 and TRBJ2-7; lacking DNA, the TRBD1 call made by TCRdb goes unchecked. CDR3 length equals 14 residues. Germline loops: CDR1 SGHNT, CDR2 YYREEE (reference sequence). The CDR3 loop reads CASATGTGGYEQYF.

The chain recombines TRBV7-9 with TRBJ1-1. CDR1 and CDR2 (germline): SEHNR, FQNEAQ (reference sequence). This CDR3 region has 12 residues. CDR3 loop: CASDQDRTEAFF.

The chain has TRBV29-1 and TRBJ2-3; TCRdb designates TRBD1, a call that cannot be tested without DNA. Germline assignment: CDR1 SQVTM and CDR2 ANQGSEA. The CDR3 extends over 15 amino acids. CDR3 sequence: CSVRGDRGTTDTQHF.

This chain joins TRBV29-1 and TRBJ2-3; TCRdb reports TRBD1, a call that lacks DNA to check it against. Germline-derived CDR1 and CDR2 are SQVTM and ANQGSEA. This CDR3 is 14 amino acids long. The CDR3 sequence: CSVGVRRGADTQYF.

V usage is TRBV5-6 and J usage is TRBJ2-2; TCRdb designates TRBD2, a call that cannot be tested without DNA. This CDR3 has 15 amino acids. Germline V gives CDR1 SGHDT, CDR2 YYEEEE. CDR3 amino acids: CASSPLAGETGELFF. Supplemented by reference TRBV5-6 and TRBJ2-2, the full variable domain reads DAGVTQSPTHLIKTRGQQVTLRCSPKSGHDTVSWYQQALGQGPQFIFQYYEEEERQRGNFPDRFSGHQFPNYSSELNVNALLLGDSALYLCASSPLAGETGELFFGEGSRLTVL.

V gene TRBV18 combines with J gene TRBJ2-3. Germline assignment: CDR1 KGHSH and CDR2 LQKENI. This CDR3 has 16 residues. The CDR3: CASSPGLLSSTDTQYF. Complete variable domain (other parts from reference TRBV18 and TRBJ2-3): NAGVMQNPRHLVRRRGQEARLRCSPMKGHSHVYWYRQLPEEGLKFMVYLQKENIIDESGMPKERFSAEFPKEGPSILRIQQVVRGDSAAYFCASSPGLLSSTDTQYFGPGTRLTVL.

The genes are TRBV5-1 and TRBJ2-2. This CDR3 comprises 15 residues. Germline V lookup: CDR1 SGHRS, CDR2 YFSETQ. The CDR3 region is CASSLGDLNTGELFF.